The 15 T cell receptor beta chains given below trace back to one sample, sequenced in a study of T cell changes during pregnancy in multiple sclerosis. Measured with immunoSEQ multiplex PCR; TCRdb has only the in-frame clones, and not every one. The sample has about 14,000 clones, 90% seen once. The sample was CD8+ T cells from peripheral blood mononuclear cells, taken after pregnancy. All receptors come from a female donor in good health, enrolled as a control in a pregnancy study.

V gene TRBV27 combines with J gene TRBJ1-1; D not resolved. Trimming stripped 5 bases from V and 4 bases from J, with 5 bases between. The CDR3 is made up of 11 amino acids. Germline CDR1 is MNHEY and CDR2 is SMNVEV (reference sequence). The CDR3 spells CASSTGTEAFF. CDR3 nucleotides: TGTGCCAGCAGTACTGGCACTGAAGCTTTCTTT.

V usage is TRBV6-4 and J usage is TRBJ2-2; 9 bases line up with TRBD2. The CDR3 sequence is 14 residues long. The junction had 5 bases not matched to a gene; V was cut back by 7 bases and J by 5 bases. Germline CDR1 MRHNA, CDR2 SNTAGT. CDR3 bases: TGTGCCAGCACGCCAGCGGGAGGAACCGGGGAGCTGTTTTTT. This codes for CASTPAGGTGELFF.

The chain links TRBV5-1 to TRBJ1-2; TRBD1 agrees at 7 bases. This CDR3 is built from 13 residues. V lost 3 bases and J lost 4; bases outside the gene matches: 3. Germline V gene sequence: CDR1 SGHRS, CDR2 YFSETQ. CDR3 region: CASSWGQFYGYTF. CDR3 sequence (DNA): TGCGCCAGCAGCTGGGGACAGTTCTATGGCTACACCTTC.

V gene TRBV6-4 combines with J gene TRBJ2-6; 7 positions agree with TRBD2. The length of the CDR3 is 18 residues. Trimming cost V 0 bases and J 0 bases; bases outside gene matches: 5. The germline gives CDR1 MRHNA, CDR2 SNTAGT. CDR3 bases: TGTGCCAGCAGTGACTCCGTAGCGGGCCACTCTGGGGCCAACGTCCTGACTTTC. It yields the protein CASSDSVAGHSGANVLTF.

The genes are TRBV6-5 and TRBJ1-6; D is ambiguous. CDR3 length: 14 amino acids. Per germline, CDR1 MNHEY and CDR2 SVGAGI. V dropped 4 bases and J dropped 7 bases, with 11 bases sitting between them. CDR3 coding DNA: TGTGCCAGCAGTTCCGCCCAGAGGAATTCACCCCTCCACTTT. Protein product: CASSSAQRNSPLHF.

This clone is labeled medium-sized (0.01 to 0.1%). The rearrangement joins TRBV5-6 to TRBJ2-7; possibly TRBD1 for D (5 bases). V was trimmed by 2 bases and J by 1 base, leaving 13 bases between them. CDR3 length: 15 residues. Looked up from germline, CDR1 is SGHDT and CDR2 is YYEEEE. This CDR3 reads CASSFLYQGSYEQYF. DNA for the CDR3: TGTGCCAGCAGCTTCTTATATCAGGGATCCTACGAGCAGTACTTC.

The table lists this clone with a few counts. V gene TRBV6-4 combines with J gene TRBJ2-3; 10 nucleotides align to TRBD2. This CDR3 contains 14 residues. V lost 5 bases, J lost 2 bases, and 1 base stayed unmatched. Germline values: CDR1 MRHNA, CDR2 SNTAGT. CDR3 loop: CASSSGGATDTQYF. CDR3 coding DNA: TGTGCCAGCAGTAGCGGGGGGGCCACAGATACGCAGTATTTT.

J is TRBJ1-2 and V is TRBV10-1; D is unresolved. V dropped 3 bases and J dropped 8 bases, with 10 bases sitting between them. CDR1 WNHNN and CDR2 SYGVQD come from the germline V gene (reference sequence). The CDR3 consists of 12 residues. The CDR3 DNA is TGCGCCAGCAGTGATGGTAGCTGGGGCTACACCTTC. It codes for CASSDGSWGYTF.

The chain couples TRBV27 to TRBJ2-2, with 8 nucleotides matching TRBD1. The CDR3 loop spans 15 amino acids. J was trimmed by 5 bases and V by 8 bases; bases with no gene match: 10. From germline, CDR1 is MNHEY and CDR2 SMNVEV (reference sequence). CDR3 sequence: CASQRDRRLTGELFF. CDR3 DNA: TGTGCCAGCCAAAGGGACAGGAGGTTGACCGGGGAGCTGTTTTTT.

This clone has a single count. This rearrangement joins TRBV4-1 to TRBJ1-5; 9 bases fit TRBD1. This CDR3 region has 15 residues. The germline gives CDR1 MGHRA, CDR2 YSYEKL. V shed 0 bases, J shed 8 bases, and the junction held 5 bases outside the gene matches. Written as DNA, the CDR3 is TGCGCCAGCAGCCAAGATATCGGGACAGGGAAGCCCCAGCATTTT. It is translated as CASSQDIGTGKPQHF.

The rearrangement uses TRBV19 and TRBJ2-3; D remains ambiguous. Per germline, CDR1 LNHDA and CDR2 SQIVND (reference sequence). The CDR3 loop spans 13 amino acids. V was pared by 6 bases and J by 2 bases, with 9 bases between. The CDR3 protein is CASRAPYTDTQYF. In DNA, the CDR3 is TGTGCCAGTAGGGCTCCTTACACAGATACGCAGTATTTT.

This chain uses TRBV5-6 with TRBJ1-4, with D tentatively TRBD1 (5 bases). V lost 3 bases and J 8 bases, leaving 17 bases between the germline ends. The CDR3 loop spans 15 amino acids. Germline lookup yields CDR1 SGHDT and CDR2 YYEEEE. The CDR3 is CASSSTYGGEEKLFF. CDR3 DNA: TGTGCCAGCAGCTCCACTTACGGGGGTGAAGAAAAACTGTTTTTT.

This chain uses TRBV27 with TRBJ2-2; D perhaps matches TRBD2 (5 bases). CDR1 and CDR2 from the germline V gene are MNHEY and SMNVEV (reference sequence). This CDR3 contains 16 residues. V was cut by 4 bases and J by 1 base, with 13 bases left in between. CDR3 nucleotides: TGTGCCAGCAGTTACACAGTCGGAGGGAACACCGGGGAGCTGTTTTTT. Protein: CASSYTVGGNTGELFF.

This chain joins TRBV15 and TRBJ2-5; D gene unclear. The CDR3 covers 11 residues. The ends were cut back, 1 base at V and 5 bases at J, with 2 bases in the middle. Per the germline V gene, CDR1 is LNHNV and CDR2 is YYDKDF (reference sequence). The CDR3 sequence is CATSRAETQYF. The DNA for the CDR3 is TGTGCCACCAGCAGAGCGGAGACCCAGTACTTC.

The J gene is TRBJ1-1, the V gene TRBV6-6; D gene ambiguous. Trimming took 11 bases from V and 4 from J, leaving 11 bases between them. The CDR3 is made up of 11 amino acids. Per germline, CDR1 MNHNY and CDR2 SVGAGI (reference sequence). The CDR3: CAAFFGTEAFF. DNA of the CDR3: TGTGCCGCCTTCTTCGGCACTGAAGCTTTCTTT.